This TCR beta chain was identified in a study of blood T cell repertoires in COVID-19. This clone came up once. The junction and the germline gene differ at one end; a read error may be behind it. Cohort 3 donors were reported recovered after two negative PCRs, clearance, or symptom resolution. The CDR3 covers 13 residues. CDR1 and CDR2 (germline): MNHNY, SVGAGI (reference sequence). Libraries were prepared by immunoSEQ multiplex PCR; TCRdb keeps only in-frame clonotypes and omits some of them. The sample yields roughly 300,000 clones, over 75% seen once. The chain has TRBV6-6 and TRBJ1-3, with TRBD1 as a possible D gene (6 bases). The receptor was isolated from a young woman who had recovered from COVID-19. Sequenced material: PBMCs or T cells enriched from blood (not recorded which). Here the CDR3 DNA reads TGTGCCAGCAGAACAGGGTCTGAAAACACCATATATTTT. This sequence encodes CASRTGSENTIYF.